Sample share makes the clone carrying this TCR beta chain medium-sized (0.01 to 0.1%). These data belong to a study of immune characterization of retroperitoneal liposarcoma. TCRdb analysed the PCR reads with MiXCR anew, one entry per CDR3 protein. The sample lists about 9,500 distinct CDR3 sequences; 25% to 30% were seen once. Germline V gene sequence: CDR1 MNHNS, CDR2 SASEGT. This CDR3 comprises 14 residues. This TCR derives from a male donor with retroperitoneal liposarcoma. The sequenced material came from tumor tissue. This chain uses TRBV6-1 with TRBJ2-5; D gene uncertain. The end of the DNA aligns better with TRBJ2-1, so the J call may be wrong. CDR3 amino acids: CASSTSWYQETQFF. As DNA, the CDR3 is TGTGCCAGCAGCACAAGTTGGTACCAAGAGACCCAGTTCTTC.